This is a list of T cell receptor beta chains from one sample in a study of monozygotic twins with cystic fibrosis. The method was immunoSEQ multiplex PCR; TCRdb's version includes in-frame clones alone and lacks a portion of them. Here the sample spans approximately 24,000 clones, 96% being singletons. The sequencing input was blood. These receptors all come from a girl aged 2-10 years with cystic fibrosis. Each CDR3 is given with its conserved first and last residue. Fields, in order: D gene, J gene, CDR3 length, V gene, CDR3 protein, CDR3 DNA. The D gene is left open where the match is weak.

NA | TRBJ2-5 | 15 | TRBV15 | CATSRSPALQETQYF | TGTGCCACCAGCCGATCCCCGGCACTCCAAGAGACCCAGTACTTC
TRBD1 | TRBJ2-1 | 15 | TRBV9 | CASSPRGQSYNEQFF | TGTGCCAGCAGCCCTAGGGGGCAGTCCTACAATGAGCAGTTCTTC
TRBD1 | TRBJ1-2 | 15 | TRBV6-5 | CASRDWTGDSYGYTF | TGTGCCAGCAGGGATTGGACAGGGGATTCCTATGGCTACACCTTC
NA | TRBJ1-2 | 14 | TRBV9 | CASSVGQPNYGYTF | TGTGCCAGCAGCGTTGGACAGCCAAACTATGGCTACACCTTC
TRBD1 | TRBJ2-4 | 14 | TRBV2 | CASGTALAKNIQYF | TGTGCCAGCGGGACAGCCCTAGCCAAAAACATTCAGTACTTC
NA | TRBJ2-7 | 14 | TRBV14 | CASSQDHVSYEQYF | TGTGCCAGCAGCCAAGATCACGTCTCCTACGAGCAGTACTTC
TRBD1 | TRBJ1-1 | 12 | TRBV30 | CAWSSGGTEAFF | TGTGCCTGGAGTTCAGGGGGGACTGAAGCTTTCTTT
NA | TRBJ2-1 | 11 | TRBV2 | CASSEEGEQFF | TGTGCCAGCAGTGAAGAAGGTGAGCAGTTCTTC
TRBD1 | TRBJ2-7 | 13 | TRBV7-9 | CASSLTGGYEQYF | TGTGCCAGCAGCTTGACAGGGGGTTACGAGCAGTACTTC
TRBD1 | TRBJ1-2 | 15 | TRBV29-1 | CSVDRRTGTNYGYTF | TGCAGCGTTGACCGTAGGACAGGGACTAACTATGGCTACACCTTC
TRBD1 | TRBJ1-2 | 14 | TRBV4-2 | CASSPQGDSYGYTF | TGTGCCAGCAGCCCGCAGGGGGACAGCTATGGCTACACCTTC
NA | TRBJ2-7 | 13 | TRBV18 | CASSPLDIHEQYF | TGTGCCAGCTCACCACTGGACATCCACGAGCAGTACTTC
NA | TRBJ1-5 | 17 | TRBV6-1 | CASSERVRQVGDQPQHF | TGTGCCAGCAGTGAACGGGTGCGGCAGGTTGGGGATCAGCCCCAGCATTTT
NA | TRBJ1-1 | 13 | TRBV11-3 | CASSLRGNTEAFF | TGTGCCAGCAGCTTAAGGGGGAACACTGAAGCTTTCTTT
NA | TRBJ1-4 | 13 | TRBV7-2 | CASSLTINEKLFF | TGTGCCAGCAGCTTGACTATTAATGAAAAACTGTTTTTT
NA | TRBJ2-2 | 16 | TRBV5-1 | CASSLGIYRVSGELFF | TGCGCCAGCAGCTTGGGGATTTACCGGGTATCCGGGGAGCTGTTTTTT
NA | TRBJ1-2 | 12 | TRBV30 | CAWVDSGYGYTF | TGTGCCTGGGTTGACAGTGGCTATGGCTACACCTTC
NA | TRBJ1-3 | 11 | TRBV20-1 | CSAGKGDTIYF | TGCAGTGCTGGCAAAGGAGACACCATATATTTT
NA | TRBJ1-1 | 13 | TRBV28 | CASSLTAPAQAFF | TGTGCCAGCAGTCTGACCGCCCCAGCACAAGCTTTCTTT
NA | TRBJ2-3 | 10 | TRBV7-8 | CASGSDTQYF | TGTGCCAGCGGTTCAGATACGCAGTATTTT